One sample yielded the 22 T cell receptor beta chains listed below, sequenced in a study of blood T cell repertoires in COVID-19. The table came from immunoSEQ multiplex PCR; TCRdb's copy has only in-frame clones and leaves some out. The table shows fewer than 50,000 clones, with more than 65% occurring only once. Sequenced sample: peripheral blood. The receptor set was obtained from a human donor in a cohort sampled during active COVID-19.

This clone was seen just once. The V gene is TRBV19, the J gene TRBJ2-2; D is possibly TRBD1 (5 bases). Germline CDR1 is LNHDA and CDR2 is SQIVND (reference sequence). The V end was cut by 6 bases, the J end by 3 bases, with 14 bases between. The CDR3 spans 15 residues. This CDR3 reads CASSLQEGYTGELFF. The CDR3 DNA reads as TGTGCCAGTAGCCTACAGGAAGGGTACACCGGGGAGCTGTTTTTT.

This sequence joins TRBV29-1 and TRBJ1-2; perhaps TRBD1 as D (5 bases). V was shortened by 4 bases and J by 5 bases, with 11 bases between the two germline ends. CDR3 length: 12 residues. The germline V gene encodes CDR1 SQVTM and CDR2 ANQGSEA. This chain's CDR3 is CSVVSGVYGYTF. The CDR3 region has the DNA TGCAGCGTTGTATCGGGGGTTTATGGCTACACCTTC. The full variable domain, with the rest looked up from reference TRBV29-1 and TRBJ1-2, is SAVISQKPSRDICQRGTSLTIQCQVDSQVTMMFWYRQQPGQSLTLIATANQGSEATYESGFVIDKFPISRPNLTFSTLTVSNMSPEDSSIYLCSVVSGVYGYTFGSGTRLTVV.

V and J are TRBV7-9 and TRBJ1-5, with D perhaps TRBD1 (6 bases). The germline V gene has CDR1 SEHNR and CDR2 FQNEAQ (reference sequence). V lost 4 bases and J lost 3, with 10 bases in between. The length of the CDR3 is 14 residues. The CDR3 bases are TGTGCCAGCAGCTCGACAGGATCCAATCAGCCCCAGCATTTT. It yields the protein CASSSTGSNQPQHF. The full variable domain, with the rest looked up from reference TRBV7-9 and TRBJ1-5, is DTGVSQNPRHKITKRGQNVTFRCDPISEHNRLYWYRQTLGQGPEFLTYFQNEAQLEKSRLLSDRFSAERPKGSFSTLEIQRTEQGDSAMYLCASSSTGSNQPQHFGDGTRLSIL.

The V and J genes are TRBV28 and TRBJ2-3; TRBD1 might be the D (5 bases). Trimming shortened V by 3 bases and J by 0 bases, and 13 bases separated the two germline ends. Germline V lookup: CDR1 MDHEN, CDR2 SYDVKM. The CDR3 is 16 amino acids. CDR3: CASSLTELTSTDTQYF. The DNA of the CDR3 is TGTGCCAGCAGTTTGACAGAACTTACTAGCACAGATACGCAGTATTTT.

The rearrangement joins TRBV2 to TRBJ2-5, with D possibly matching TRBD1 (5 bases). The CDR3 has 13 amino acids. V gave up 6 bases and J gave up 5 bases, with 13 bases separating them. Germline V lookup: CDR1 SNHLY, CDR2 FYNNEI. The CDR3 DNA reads TGTGCCAGCAGCCAAGGGGTCCAGGAGACCCAGTACTTC. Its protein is CASSQGVQETQYF. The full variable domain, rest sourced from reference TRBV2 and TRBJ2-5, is EPEVTQTPSHQVTQMGQEVILRCVPISNHLYFYWYRQILGQKVEFLVSFYNNEISEKSEIFDDQFSVERPDGSNFTLKIRSTKLEDSAMYFCASSQGVQETQYFGPGTRLLVL.

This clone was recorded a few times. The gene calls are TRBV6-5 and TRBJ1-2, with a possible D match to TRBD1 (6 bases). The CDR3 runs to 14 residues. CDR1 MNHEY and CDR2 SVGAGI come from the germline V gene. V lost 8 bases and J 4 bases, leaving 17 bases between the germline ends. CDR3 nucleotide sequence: TGTGCCAGCGATTCGGGACACGGTAGCTATGGCTACACCTTC. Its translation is CASDSGHGSYGYTF.

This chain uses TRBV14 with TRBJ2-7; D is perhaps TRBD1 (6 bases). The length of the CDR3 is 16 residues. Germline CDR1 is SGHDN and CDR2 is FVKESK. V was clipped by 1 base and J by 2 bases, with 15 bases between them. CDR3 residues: CASSQGRDRPTYEQYF. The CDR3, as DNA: TGTGCCAGCAGCCAAGGTCGAGACAGGCCAACCTACGAGCAGTACTTC.

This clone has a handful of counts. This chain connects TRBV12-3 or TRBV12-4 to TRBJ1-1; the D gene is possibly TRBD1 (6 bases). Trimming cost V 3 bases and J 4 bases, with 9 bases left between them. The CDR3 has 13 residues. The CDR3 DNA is TGTGCCAGCAGTTTCCAGGGGAGCACTGAAGCTTTCTTT. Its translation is CASSFQGSTEAFF.

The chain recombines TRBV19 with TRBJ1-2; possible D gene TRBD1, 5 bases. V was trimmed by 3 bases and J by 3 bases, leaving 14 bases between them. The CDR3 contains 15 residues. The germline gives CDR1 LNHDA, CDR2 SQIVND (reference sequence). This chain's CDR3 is CASSIGTNRDYGYTF. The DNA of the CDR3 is TGTGCCAGTAGTATCGGGACTAATAGGGACTATGGCTACACCTTC.

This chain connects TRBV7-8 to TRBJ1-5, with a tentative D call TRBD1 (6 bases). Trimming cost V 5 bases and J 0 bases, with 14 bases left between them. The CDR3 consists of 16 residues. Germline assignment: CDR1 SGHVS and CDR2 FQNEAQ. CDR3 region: CASSQDRTNSNQPQHF. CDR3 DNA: TGTGCCAGCAGCCAAGACAGGACGAATAGCAATCAGCCCCAGCATTTT.

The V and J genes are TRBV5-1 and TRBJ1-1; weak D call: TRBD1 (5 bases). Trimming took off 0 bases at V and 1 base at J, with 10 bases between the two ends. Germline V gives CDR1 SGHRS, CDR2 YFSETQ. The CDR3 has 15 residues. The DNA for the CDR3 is TGCGCCAGCAGCTTGGCGGAGGGGCGGAACACTGAAGCTTTCTTT. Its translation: CASSLAEGRNTEAFF. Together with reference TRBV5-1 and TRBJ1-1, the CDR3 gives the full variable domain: KAGVTQTPRYLIKTRGQQVTLSCSPISGHRSVSWYQQTPGQGLQFLFEYFSETQRNKGNFPGRFSGRQFSNSRSEMNVSTLELGDSALYLCASSLAEGRNTEAFFGQGTRLTVV.

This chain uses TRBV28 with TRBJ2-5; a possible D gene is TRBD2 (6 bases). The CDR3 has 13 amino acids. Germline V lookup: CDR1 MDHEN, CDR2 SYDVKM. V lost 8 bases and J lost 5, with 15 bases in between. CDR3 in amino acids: CASLSSRGETQYF. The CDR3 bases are TGTGCCAGCCTCTCCTCACGGGGGGAGACCCAGTACTTC.

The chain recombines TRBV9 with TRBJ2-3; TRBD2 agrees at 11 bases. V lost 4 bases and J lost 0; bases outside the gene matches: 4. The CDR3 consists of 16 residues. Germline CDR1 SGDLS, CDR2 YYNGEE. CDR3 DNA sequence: TGTGCCAGCAGCCCCCGGACTAGCGGGAGCACAGATACGCAGTATTTT. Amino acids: CASSPRTSGSTDTQYF.

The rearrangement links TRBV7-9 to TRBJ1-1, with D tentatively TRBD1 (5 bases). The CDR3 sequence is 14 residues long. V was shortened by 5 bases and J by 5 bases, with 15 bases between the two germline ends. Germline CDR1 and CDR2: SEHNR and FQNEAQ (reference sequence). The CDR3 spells CASSPQGGRTEAFF. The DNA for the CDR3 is TGTGCCAGCAGCCCGCAGGGAGGGAGAACTGAAGCTTTCTTT.

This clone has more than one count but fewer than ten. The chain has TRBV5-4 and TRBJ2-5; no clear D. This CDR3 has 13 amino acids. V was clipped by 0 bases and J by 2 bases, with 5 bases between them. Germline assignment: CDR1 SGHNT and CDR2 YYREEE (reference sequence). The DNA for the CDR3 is TGTGCCAGCAGCTTGGGACTGCAAGAGACCCAGTACTTC. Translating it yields CASSLGLQETQYF.

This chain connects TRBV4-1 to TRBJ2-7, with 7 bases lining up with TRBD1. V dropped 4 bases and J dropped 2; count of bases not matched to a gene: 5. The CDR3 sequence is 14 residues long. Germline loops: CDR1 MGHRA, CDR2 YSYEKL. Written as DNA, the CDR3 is TGCGCCAGCAGCCTAGTGACAGGGACCTACGAGCAGTACTTC. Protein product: CASSLVTGTYEQYF.

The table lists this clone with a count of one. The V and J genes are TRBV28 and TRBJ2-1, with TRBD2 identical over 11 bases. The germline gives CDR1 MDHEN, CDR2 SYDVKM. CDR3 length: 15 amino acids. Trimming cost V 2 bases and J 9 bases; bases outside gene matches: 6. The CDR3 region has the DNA TGTGCCAGCAGTTTAGGGTCTAGCGGGAGGATTGAGCAGTTCTTC. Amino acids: CASSLGSSGRIEQFF. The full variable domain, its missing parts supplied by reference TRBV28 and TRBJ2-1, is DVKVTQSSRYLVKRTGEKVFLECVQDMDHENMFWYRQDPGLGLRLIYFSYDVKMKEKGDIPEGYSVSREKKERFSLILESASTNQTSMYLCASSLGSSGRIEQFFGPGTRLTVL.

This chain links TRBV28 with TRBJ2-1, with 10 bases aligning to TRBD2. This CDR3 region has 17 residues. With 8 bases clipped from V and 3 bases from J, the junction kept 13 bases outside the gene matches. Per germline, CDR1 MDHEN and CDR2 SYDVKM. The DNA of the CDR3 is TGTGCCAGCCTAAGTCGACATAGCGGGAGGTTCTACAATGAGCAGTTCTTC. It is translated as CASLSRHSGRFYNEQFF.

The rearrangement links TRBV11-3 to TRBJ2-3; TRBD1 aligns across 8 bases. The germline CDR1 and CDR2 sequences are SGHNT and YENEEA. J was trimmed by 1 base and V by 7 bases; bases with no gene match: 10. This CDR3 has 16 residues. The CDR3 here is CASNHGSTGGTDTQYF. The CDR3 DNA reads TGTGCCAGCAACCATGGGTCGACAGGGGGCACAGATACGCAGTATTTT. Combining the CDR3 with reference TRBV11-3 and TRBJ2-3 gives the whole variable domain EAGVVQSPRYKIIEKKQPVAFWCNPISGHNTLYWYLQNLGQGPELLIRYENEEAVDDSQLPKDRFSAERLKGVDSTLKIQPAELGDSAVYLCASNHGSTGGTDTQYFGPGTRLTVL.

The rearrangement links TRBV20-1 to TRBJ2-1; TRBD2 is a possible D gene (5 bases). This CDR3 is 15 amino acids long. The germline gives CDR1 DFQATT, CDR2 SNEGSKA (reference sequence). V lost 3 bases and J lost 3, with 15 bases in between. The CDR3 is CSASLGLAFYNEQFF. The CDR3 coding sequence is TGCAGTGCTAGTCTCGGGCTAGCCTTCTACAATGAGCAGTTCTTC.

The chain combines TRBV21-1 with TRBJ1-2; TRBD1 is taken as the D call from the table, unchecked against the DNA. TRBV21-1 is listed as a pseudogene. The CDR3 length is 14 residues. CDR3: CASSRRDSNYGYTF. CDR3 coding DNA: TGTGCCAGCAGCCGCCGGGACAGTAACTATGGCTACACCTTC.

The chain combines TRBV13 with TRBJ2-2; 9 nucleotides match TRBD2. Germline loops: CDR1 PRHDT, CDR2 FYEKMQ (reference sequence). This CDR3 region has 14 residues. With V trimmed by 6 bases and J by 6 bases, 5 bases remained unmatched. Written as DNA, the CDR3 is TGTGCCAGCAGAGGGACTAGCCGCCCCGGGGAGCTGTTTTTT. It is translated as CASRGTSRPGELFF.